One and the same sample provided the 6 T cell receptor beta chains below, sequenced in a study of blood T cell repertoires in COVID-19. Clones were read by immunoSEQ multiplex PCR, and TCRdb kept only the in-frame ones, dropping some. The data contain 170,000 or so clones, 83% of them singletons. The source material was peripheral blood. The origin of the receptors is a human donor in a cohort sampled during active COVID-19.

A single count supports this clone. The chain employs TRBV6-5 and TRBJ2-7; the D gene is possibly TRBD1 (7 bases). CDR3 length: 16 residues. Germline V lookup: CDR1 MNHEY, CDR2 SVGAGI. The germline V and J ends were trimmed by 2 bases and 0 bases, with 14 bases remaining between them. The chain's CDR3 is CASSYGAGGSSYEQYF. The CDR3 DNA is TGTGCCAGCAGTTACGGTGCAGGGGGGAGCTCCTACGAGCAGTACTTC.

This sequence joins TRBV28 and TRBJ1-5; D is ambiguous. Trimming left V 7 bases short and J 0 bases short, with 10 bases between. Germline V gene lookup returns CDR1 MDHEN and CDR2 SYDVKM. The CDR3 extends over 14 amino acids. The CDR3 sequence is CASTWRLSNQPQHF. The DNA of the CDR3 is TGTGCCAGCACCTGGCGACTTAGCAATCAGCCCCAGCATTTT.

The DNA of the CDR3 is TGTGCCAGTAGTATAGGTAAGGGGGCCACCTACGAGCAGTACTTC. Translating gives CASSIGKGATYEQYF. The chain employs TRBV19 and TRBJ2-7; TRBD1 matches at 7 bases. In germline, CDR1 is LNHDA, CDR2 SQIVND (reference sequence). This CDR3 spans 15 amino acids. The V and J ends lost 1 base and 2 bases, in that order; junction bases with no gene match: 5.

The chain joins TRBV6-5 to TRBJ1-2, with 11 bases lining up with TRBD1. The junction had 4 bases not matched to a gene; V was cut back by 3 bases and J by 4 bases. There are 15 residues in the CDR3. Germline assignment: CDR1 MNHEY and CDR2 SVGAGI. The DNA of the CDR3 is TGTGCCAGCAGTTATTGGGACAGGGGGTTCTATGGCTACACCTTC. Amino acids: CASSYWDRGFYGYTF.

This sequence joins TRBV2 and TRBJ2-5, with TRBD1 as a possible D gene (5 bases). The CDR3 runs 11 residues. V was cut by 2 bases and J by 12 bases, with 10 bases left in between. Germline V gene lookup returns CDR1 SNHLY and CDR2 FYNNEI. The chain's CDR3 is CASSEKGIEYF. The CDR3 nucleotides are TGTGCCAGCAGTGAAAAGGGGATCGAGTACTTC.

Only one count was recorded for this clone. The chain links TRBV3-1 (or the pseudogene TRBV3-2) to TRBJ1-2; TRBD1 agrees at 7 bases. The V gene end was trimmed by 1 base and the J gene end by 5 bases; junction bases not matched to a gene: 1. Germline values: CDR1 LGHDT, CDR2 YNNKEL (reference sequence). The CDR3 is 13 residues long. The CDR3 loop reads CASSQAQGYGYTF. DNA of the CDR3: TGTGCCAGCAGCCAAGCACAGGGGTATGGCTACACCTTC.